This T cell receptor beta chain was documented in a study of T cells in tuberculosis. In the study overall: T cells were selected with CD1B tetramers loaded with glucose monomycolate. In South Africa, adults with active tuberculosis were compared with IGRA-negative and latently infected IGRA-positive adolescents.

Whole-study findings and limits: Smaller distances to GMM-specific TCRs suggested their expansion in active tuberculosis.

The V and J ends lost 1 base and 2 bases respectively, with 9 bases between them. In germline, CDR1 is SGHRS, CDR2 YFSETQ. This CDR3 region has 14 residues. Some clones are missing from TCRdb's copy, which holds only in-frame ones; the method was immunoSEQ multiplex PCR. This sample carries over 30,000 clones, roughly 92% of them seen once, and the ten largest clones take around 7.7%. This clone was recorded only once. Antigen unknown. On average approximately 90,000 T cells per donor were immunosequenced. The source material was PBMCs. The chain combines TRBV5-1 with TRBJ1-2, with D possibly matching TRBD1 (6 bases). The receptor comes from a donor aged 10-35 years with latent tuberculosis or without tuberculosis infection. Some clones in this sample may be carry-over from other donors' samples. The chain's CDR3 is CASSLSGDNYGYTF. The CDR3 nucleotides read TGCGCCAGCAGCTTGTCAGGGGACAACTATGGCTACACCTTC.